Sequencing of this T cell receptor (beta chain) was carried out in a study of OX40 agonist ivuxolimab in advanced cancers. Study at large: Hepatocellular carcinoma, melanoma, renal cell or head and neck cancer affected the dose-escalation patients. With a range of roughly 20 to 85, age averaged approximately 64 years, and more than 75% were male.

The ends lost 5 bases at V and 6 bases at J; junction bases unmatched: 6. CDR3 length: 15 amino acids. Germline V gene data show CDR1 as MRHNA and CDR2 as SNTAGT. TCRdb's copy holds only in-frame clones and misses some; the assay was immunoSEQ multiplex PCR. The sample includes under 100,000 clones, more than 85% of them seen just once. This receptor was taken from an adult with an advanced solid tumor such as melanoma, head and neck, liver or kidney cancer. This chain joins TRBV6-4 and TRBJ2-3; 12 bases are a match to TRBD1. This specimen was CD4+ or CD8+ T cells sorted from blood, taken in a trial of the OX40 agonist ivuxolimab. The CDR3 DNA follows: TGTGCCAGCAGTCCCGCGGGACAGGGGGCGGATACGCAGTATTTT. Translating it yields CASSPAGQGADTQYF.